These T cell receptor beta chains were read from a single sample in a study of CD8 T cells in ankylosing spondylitis. From the 5' RACE reads, TCRdb called clonotypes with MiXCR, one entry per CDR3 protein. The data hold roughly 40,000 distinct CDR3 sequences, with roughly 2.5% observed a single time. Source material: blood, either unsorted or a sorted T cell fraction (not recorded which). The receptors were sampled from a male donor with ankylosing spondylitis or in good health (not recorded which). CDR3s leave out the opening cysteine and the closing phenylalanine or tryptophan.

v_call	j_call	cdr3_aa
TRBV9	TRBJ2-1	ASSVVTGVANEQF
TRBV9	TRBJ2-3	ASSVGASGPADTQY
TRBV9	TRBJ2-1	ASSVGLAGDVDEQF
TRBV9	TRBJ2-1	ASSLFLAGVMNEQF
TRBV9	TRBJ1-2	ASSEAGTADYGYT
TRBV9	TRBJ1-1	ASSVGDVNTEAF
TRBV9	TRBJ2-2	ASSVSRDSYTGELF
TRBV9	TRBJ2-7	ASSVGWTSGNEQY
TRBV9	TRBJ2-2	ASSARLAGGFTGELF
TRBV9	TRBJ1-6	ASSVTGGVNSPLH
TRBV9	TRBJ2-1	ASSVGGGRIYNEQF
TRBV9	TRBJ2-7	ASSVGTGGGYEQY
TRBV9	TRBJ2-7	ASSVEGRTSSYEQY
TRBV9	TRBJ1-2	ASSVGSYGYT
TRBV9	TRBJ2-2	ASREANTGELF
TRBV9	TRBJ2-3	ASSVSLGTSVAVDTQY